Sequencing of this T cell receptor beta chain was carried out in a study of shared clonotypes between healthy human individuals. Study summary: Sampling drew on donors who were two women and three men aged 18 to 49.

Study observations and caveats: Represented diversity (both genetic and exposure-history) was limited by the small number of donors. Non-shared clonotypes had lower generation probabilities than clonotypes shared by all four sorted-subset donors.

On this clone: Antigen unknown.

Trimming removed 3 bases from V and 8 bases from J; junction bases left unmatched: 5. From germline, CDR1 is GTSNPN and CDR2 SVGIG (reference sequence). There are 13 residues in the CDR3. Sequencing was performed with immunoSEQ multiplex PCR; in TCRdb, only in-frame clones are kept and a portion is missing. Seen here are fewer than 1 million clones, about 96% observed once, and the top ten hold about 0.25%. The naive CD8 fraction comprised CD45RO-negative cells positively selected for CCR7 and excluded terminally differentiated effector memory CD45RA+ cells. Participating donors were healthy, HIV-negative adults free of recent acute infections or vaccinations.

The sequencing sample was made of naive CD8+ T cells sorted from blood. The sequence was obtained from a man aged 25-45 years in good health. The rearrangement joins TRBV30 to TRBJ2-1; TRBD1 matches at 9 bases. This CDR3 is CAWSQGQGYEQFF. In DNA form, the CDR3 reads TGTGCCTGGAGCCAGGGACAGGGCTATGAGCAGTTCTTC.